Each of the 21 T cell receptor beta chains below was sequenced from the same sample in a study of blood T cell repertoires in COVID-19. Data came from immunoSEQ multiplex PCR; TCRdb stores just in-frame clones and leaves some out. Of a few hundred thousand clones listed, around 86% are singletons. The sample consisted of peripheral blood. The receptors shown here come from a human donor in a cohort sampled during active COVID-19.

The rearrangement links TRBV5-4 to TRBJ2-6, with 7 nucleotides matching TRBD1. The germline CDR1 and CDR2 sequences are SGHNT and YYREEE (reference sequence). The CDR3 runs 19 residues. V shed 2 bases and J 0 bases; nucleotides not matched to a gene: 11. The CDR3 loop reads CASSFNRDRFFSGANVLTF. In nucleotides, the CDR3 is TGTGCCAGCAGCTTTAACCGGGACAGATTCTTCTCTGGGGCCAACGTCCTGACTTTC.

The rearrangement joins TRBV2 to TRBJ2-7, with TRBD2 matching over 8 bases. Germline V gene lookup returns CDR1 SNHLY and CDR2 FYNNEI. This CDR3 spans 17 amino acids. The V segment lost 11 bases and the J segment 5 bases; nucleotides outside the gene matches: 23. The DNA for the CDR3 is TGTGCCCGCACGGGTTGGGGACTAGGGGGGGGAGGGAACGAGCAGTACTTC. Protein product: CARTGWGLGGGGNEQYF.

This chain connects TRBV6-5 to TRBJ2-3, with D perhaps TRBD1 (5 bases). This CDR3 has 11 residues. Germline assignment: CDR1 MNHEY and CDR2 SVGAGI. Trimming left V 8 bases short and J 6 bases short, with 9 bases between. The CDR3 region has the DNA TGTGCCAGCTCGGACACCGATACGCAGTATTTT. Amino acid sequence: CASSDTDTQYF.

The chain links TRBV6-1 to TRBJ2-7; TRBD1 might be the D (5 bases). With 2 bases removed from V and 3 bases from J, the gap between germline ends came to 14 bases. The CDR3 covers 15 residues. The germline CDR1 and CDR2 sequences are MNHNS and SASEGT. The CDR3, as DNA: TGTGCCAGCAGTGAAAGGGGAAAGGGGAACTACGAGCAGTACTTC. This sequence encodes CASSERGKGNYEQYF.

This clone has just one count. At one of its ends the junction is not consistent with the germline gene, which may arise from a read error. V usage is TRBV5-1 and J usage is TRBJ2-2; 9 nucleotides agree with TRBD1. This CDR3 has 15 residues. Germline V CDR1 and CDR2: SGHRS, YFSETQ. The CDR3 spells CATSTGGPLTGELFF. CDR3 coding DNA: TGCGCCACCAGCACAGGGGGCCCTCTCACCGGGGAGCTGTTTTTT. Complete variable domain (other parts from reference TRBV5-1 and TRBJ2-2): KAGVTQTPRYLIKTRGQQVTLSCSPISGHRSVSWYQQTPGQGLQFLFEYFSETQRNKGNFPGRFSGRQFSNSRSEMNVSTLELGDSALYLCATSTGGPLTGELFFGEGSRLTVL.

The CDR3 reads CASRPGLAARTQYF. The DNA of the CDR3 is TGTGCCAGCAGACCTGGACTAGCGGCTAGGACCCAGTACTTC. The chain couples TRBV5-8 to TRBJ2-5; 10 bases fit TRBD2. J lost 7 bases, V lost 5 bases, and 8 bases had no gene match. This CDR3 is 14 amino acids long. CDR1 and CDR2 (germline): SGHTS, YDEGEE.

J is TRBJ1-1 and V is TRBV28; 7 bases are a match to TRBD1. CDR1 is MDHEN and CDR2 is SYDVKM in the germline V gene. The CDR3 is 15 residues long. V was pared by 1 base and J by 5 bases, with 7 bases of the junction left unmatched. This CDR3 reads CASSLYSGGRTEAFF. In nucleotides, the CDR3 is TGTGCCAGCAGTTTATACTCAGGGGGAAGGACTGAAGCTTTCTTT. Full variable domain (remainder filled in from reference TRBV28 and TRBJ1-1): DVKVTQSSRYLVKRTGEKVFLECVQDMDHENMFWYRQDPGLGLRLIYFSYDVKMKEKGDIPEGYSVSREKKERFSLILESASTNQTSMYLCASSLYSGGRTEAFFGQGTRLTVV.

This chain joins TRBV7-8 and TRBJ1-4; D uncertain. The germline CDR1 and CDR2 sequences are SGHVS and FQNEAQ. CDR3 length: 16 amino acids. V was trimmed by 2 bases and J by 4 bases, leaving 14 bases between them. This CDR3 reads CASSLYGREGNEKLFF. CDR3 DNA sequence: TGTGCCAGCAGCTTATACGGCCGGGAGGGTAATGAAAAACTGTTTTTT.

V and J are TRBV12-3 or TRBV12-4 and TRBJ2-1; D is undetermined. The V end lost 3 bases, the J end lost 6 bases, and 6 bases lay between the germline ends. The CDR3 runs 12 residues. CDR3 sequence: CASSFVANEQFF. The CDR3 DNA is TGTGCCAGCAGTTTTGTAGCCAATGAGCAGTTCTTC.

The chain employs TRBV29-1 and TRBJ1-1; D uncertain. The CDR3 contains 12 residues. Trimming removed 5 bases from V and 4 bases from J, with 11 bases in between. Germline CDR1 is SQVTM and CDR2 is ANQGSEA. The CDR3 DNA follows: TGCAGCGTTAGCGGGATTGGCACTGAAGCTTTCTTT. Its protein product is CSVSGIGTEAFF.

The CDR3 spells CSVSSGNSYNEQFF. CDR3 nucleotides: TGCAGCGTGAGTAGCGGGAACTCCTACAATGAGCAGTTCTTC. The chain has TRBV29-1 and TRBJ2-1; 8 bases fit TRBD2. Germline V gene sequence: CDR1 SQVTM, CDR2 ANQGSEA. V shed 6 bases and J 0 bases; nucleotides not matched to a gene: 4. This CDR3 is 14 amino acids long.

The chain links TRBV29-1 to TRBJ2-7; weak D call: TRBD1 (6 bases). Germline V CDR1 and CDR2: SQVTM, ANQGSEA. This CDR3 is built from 15 residues. V lost 4 bases to trimming and J lost 1 base, with 17 bases between them. CDR3 in amino acids: CSVATGTSTSYEQYF. The DNA of the CDR3 is TGCAGCGTTGCCACCGGGACATCTACTTCCTACGAGCAGTACTTC.

The genes are TRBV29-1 and TRBJ1-2; D gene uncertain. The germline V and J ends were trimmed by 6 bases and 7 bases, with 21 bases remaining between them. There are 14 residues in the CDR3. Germline V gene sequence: CDR1 SQVTM, CDR2 ANQGSEA. For the CDR3, the DNA is TGCAGCGTAAGCGAATTACTTTCTTCCAGTGGCTACACCTTC. Its translation is CSVSELLSSSGYTF.

This chain joins TRBV27 and TRBJ2-3; the D gene is possibly TRBD1 (5 bases). V was cut by 3 bases and J by 5 bases, with 15 bases left in between. Germline-derived CDR1 and CDR2 are MNHEY and SMNVEV (reference sequence). The CDR3 is 15 residues long. CDR3 in DNA: TGTGCCAGCAGTTTGGGTGCAGGGCTGAGAGATACGCAGTATTTT. Protein product: CASSLGAGLRDTQYF.

In its sample, this clone was seen many times. The gene calls are TRBV5-4 and TRBJ1-1; D not resolved. Germline CDR1 and CDR2: SGHNT and YYREEE (reference sequence). The CDR3 has 14 amino acids. V gave up 4 bases and J gave up 3 bases, with 13 bases separating them. The CDR3 loop is CASSGGRVYTEAFF. The CDR3, as DNA: TGTGCCAGCAGCGGAGGACGGGTATACACTGAAGCTTTCTTT.

V gene TRBV5-1 combines with J gene TRBJ2-2; 7 bases fit TRBD2. CDR3 size: 16 residues. Losses at the gene ends were 0 bases for V and 4 bases for J; bases not matched to a gene: 6. In germline, CDR1 is SGHRS, CDR2 YFSETQ. This CDR3 reads CASSLGQRDGTGELFF. Here the CDR3 DNA reads TGCGCCAGCAGCTTGGGCCAGCGGGACGGCACCGGGGAGCTGTTTTTT. Complete variable domain (other parts from reference TRBV5-1 and TRBJ2-2): KAGVTQTPRYLIKTRGQQVTLSCSPISGHRSVSWYQQTPGQGLQFLFEYFSETQRNKGNFPGRFSGRQFSNSRSEMNVSTLELGDSALYLCASSLGQRDGTGELFFGEGSRLTVL.

This chain connects TRBV30 to TRBJ1-1, with D uncertain. This CDR3 spans 10 amino acids. From germline, CDR1 is GTSNPN and CDR2 SVGIG (reference sequence). V was trimmed by 6 bases and J by 7 bases, leaving 9 bases between them. The CDR3 loop is CACGRGEAFF. The CDR3 bases are TGTGCCTGTGGCCGGGGTGAAGCTTTCTTT.

V gene TRBV30 combines with J gene TRBJ1-5; D gene uncertain. Germline CDR1 is GTSNPN and CDR2 is SVGIG (reference sequence). The V gene lost 3 bases and the J gene lost 0 bases, with 6 bases spanning the gap. CDR3 length equals 13 residues. The DNA for the CDR3 is TGTGCCTGGAGAGCCACTAGCAATCAGCCCCAGCATTTT. This encodes CAWRATSNQPQHF. Using reference TRBV30 and TRBJ1-5 for the parts outside the CDR3, the full variable domain is SQTIHQWPATLVQPVGSPLSLECTVEGTSNPNLYWYRQAAGRGLQLLFYSVGIGQISSEVPQNLSASRPQDRQFILSSKKLLLSDSGFYLCAWRATSNQPQHFGDGTRLSIL.

The chain is built from TRBV5-1 and TRBJ2-7; 7 positions match TRBD1. Germline trimming cut 0 bases from V and 8 bases from J; bases unmatched to any gene: 8. Germline-derived CDR1 and CDR2 are SGHRS and YFSETQ. The CDR3 has 14 amino acids. Here the CDR3 reads CASSLGQGIAQQYF. The CDR3 nucleotides are TGCGCCAGCAGCTTGGGACAGGGCATTGCCCAGCAGTACTTC. Filled out from reference TRBV5-1 and TRBJ2-7, the complete variable domain reads KAGVTQTPRYLIKTRGQQVTLSCSPISGHRSVSWYQQTPGQGLQFLFEYFSETQRNKGNFPGRFSGRQFSNSRSEMNVSTLELGDSALYLCASSLGQGIAQQYFGPGTRLTVT.

This clone is a singleton in its sample. The chain uses TRBV10-3 and TRBJ2-7; 7 bases align to TRBD1. Germline loops: CDR1 ENHRY, CDR2 SYGVKD. The CDR3 totals 15 residues. The V segment lost 6 bases and the J segment 5 bases; nucleotides outside the gene matches: 13. CDR3 nucleotides: TGTGCCATCAGAGGACACCGGGACAGAGGGGACGAGCAGTACTTC. This translates into CAIRGHRDRGDEQYF.

CDR3 in DNA: TGTGCCAGTAGTATAGGGACAGGCGACTATGGCTACACCTTC. It yields the protein CASSIGTGDYGYTF. The gene calls are TRBV19 and TRBJ1-2; the match to TRBD1 covers 7 bases. Looked up from germline, CDR1 is LNHDA and CDR2 is SQIVND (reference sequence). The CDR3 covers 14 residues. The ends lost 1 base at V and 3 bases at J; junction bases unmatched: 2.